This TCR beta chain came from a study of blood T cell repertoires in COVID-19. Study in general: The United States, Italy and Spain were the sources of the acute and convalescent COVID-19 samples.

V lost 3 bases and J 0 bases, leaving 9 bases between the germline ends. This CDR3 is 15 amino acids long. From germline, CDR1 is ENHRY and CDR2 SYGVKD. In the source study's methods: By means of reference gene primer amplification, nucleated cell counts were estimated. TCRdb's table, derived via immunoSEQ multiplex PCR, lists solely in-frame clones and lacks some. V and J calls and clone size are copied from that table; D and trimming were computed from the DNA. The sample lists about 150,000 clones, 84% seen once, with 44% in the top ten. There are a few counts of this clone. The chain is built from TRBV10-3 and TRBJ1-3; D unresolved. The sequence was collected from a human donor in a cohort sampled during active COVID-19. Sample: peripheral blood. CDR3 sequence: CAISEGRDSGNTIYF. As DNA, the CDR3 is TGTGCCATCAGTGAAGGGCGGGACTCTGGAAACACCATATATTTT.